Listed here are 23 T cell receptor beta chains from one sample, sequenced in a study of T cells in Graves' hyperthyroidism and ophthalmopathy (dated by TCRdb to between 2018 and 2021). The library was made by multiplex PCR. These reads were obtained on an Illumina HiSeq 2000. TCR beta CDR3 regions were amplified from RNA transcripts. For the first round of RT-PCR on the TCR CDR3, the HTBI primer set was used together with the Qiagen OneStep RT-PCR kit. TCRdb applied fastp at Q25 and MiXCR to the public reads, then kept only in-frame beta chains. Under each unique CDR3 protein, matching rows form one entry showing the most common genes and DNA. The table for this sample lists approximately 570,000 distinct CDR3 sequences; nearly 20% of them were counted only once. The top ten clonotypes cover 45% to 50% of the sample. The sequenced material came from blood. Receptor source: a man in his forties or fifties with Graves' ophthalmopathy.

The CDR3 loop reads CSARDRDGGLGYTF. The CDR3 DNA follows: TGCAGTGCTAGAGATAGGGACGGGGGCCTTGGCTACACCTTC. V and J are TRBV20-1 and TRBJ1-2, with D tentatively TRBD1 (6 bases). The CDR3 length is 14 residues. The germline V and J ends were trimmed by 0 bases and 7 bases, with 15 bases remaining between them. Germline V lookup: CDR1 DFQATT, CDR2 SNEGSKA (reference sequence).

The V and J genes are TRBV9 and TRBJ1-1; 12 nucleotides match TRBD1. The CDR3 covers 20 residues. The V and J ends lost 0 bases and 5 bases, in that order; junction bases with no gene match: 17. Germline CDR1 and CDR2: SGDLS and YYNGEE. CDR3 DNA sequence: TGTGCCAGCAGCGTAGGAATCGGTGGGACAGGGGGCCGATTAGGGACTGAAGCTTTCTTT. Residues: CASSVGIGGTGGRLGTEAFF.

The chain carries TRBV18 and TRBJ1-6; 9 bases are a match to TRBD1. CDR1 is KGHSH and CDR2 is LQKENI in the germline V gene. This CDR3 comprises 18 residues. With 6 bases clipped from V and 0 bases from J, the junction kept 9 bases outside the gene matches. The CDR3 reads CASSPFGQGSSYNSPLHF. The CDR3 bases are TGTGCCAGCTCGCCATTCGGACAGGGGAGCTCCTATAATTCACCCCTCCACTTT.

This clonotype showed up just a few times. The V gene is TRBV18, the J gene TRBJ2-5; 7 positions match TRBD1. This CDR3 is built from 15 residues. With V trimmed by 5 bases and J by 2 bases, 8 bases remained unmatched. Germline V lookup: CDR1 KGHSH, CDR2 LQKENI. The CDR3 is CASSTRDSPQETQYF. CDR3 coding DNA: TGTGCCAGCTCAACCCGGGACAGCCCACAAGAGACCCAGTACTTC.

This clonotype has more than one count but fewer than ten. The J gene is TRBJ1-1, the V gene TRBV2, with 7 positions matching TRBD1. The length of the CDR3 is 14 residues. With V trimmed by 4 bases and J by 5 bases, 7 bases remained unmatched. Germline CDR1 and CDR2: SNHLY and FYNNEI. CDR3 nucleotide sequence: TGTGCCAGCAGTGGATACAGGGGAGGGACTGAAGCTTTCTTT. Amino acids: CASSGYRGGTEAFF.

This clonotype turned up a few times. CDR3 amino acids: CASSLSRRNQPQHF. CDR3 DNA: TGTGCCAGCAGTTTGTCGCGAAGGAATCAGCCCCAGCATTTT. V and J are TRBV12-3 or TRBV12-4 and TRBJ1-5, with D uncertain. This CDR3 is built from 14 residues. Trimming shortened V by 3 bases and J by 4 bases, and 10 bases separated the two germline ends.

The chain recombines TRBV4-1 with TRBJ2-7; 8 bases align to TRBD2. Germline CDR1 and CDR2: MGHRA and YSYEKL. Unmatched junction bases numbered 12, after V lost 1 base and J lost 7 bases. The CDR3 runs to 16 residues. Here the CDR3 reads CASSQGGGLGEREQYF. The DNA of the CDR3 is TGCGCCAGCAGCCAAGGAGGGGGACTAGGGGAGAGGGAGCAGTACTTC.

This clonotype was picked up many times. The rearrangement joins TRBV20-1 to TRBJ1-3; no clear D gene. CDR1 and CDR2 (germline): DFQATT, SNEGSKA (reference sequence). The CDR3 is 15 residues long. The V gene lost 0 bases and the J gene lost 0 bases, with 9 bases spanning the gap. CDR3: CSARDMVGSGNTIYF. The CDR3, as DNA: TGCAGTGCTAGAGACATGGTAGGCTCTGGAAACACCATATATTTT.

This clonotype was seen at least ten times. This chain uses TRBV28 with TRBJ2-4; 9 bases map to TRBD1. V trimming: 10 bases; J trimming: 8 bases; junction bases outside the gene matches: 3. Germline loops: CDR1 MDHEN, CDR2 SYDVKM. CDR3 length: 11 residues. In nucleotides, the CDR3 is TGTGCCACGGACAGGGGAGACATTCAGTACTTC. Translating it yields CATDRGDIQYF.

The rearrangement links TRBV7-9 to TRBJ1-3; D unclear. This CDR3 has 13 amino acids. Trimming left V 8 bases short and J 0 bases short, with 8 bases between. Germline CDR1 is SEHNR and CDR2 is FQNEAQ (reference sequence). The CDR3 is CASDRISGNTIYF. The CDR3 DNA sequence: TGTGCCAGCGATAGGATCTCTGGAAACACCATATATTTT. Complete variable domain (other parts from reference TRBV7-9 and TRBJ1-3): DTGVSQNPRHKITKRGQNVTFRCDPISEHNRLYWYRQTLGQGPEFLTYFQNEAQLEKSRLLSDRFSAERPKGSFSTLEIQRTEQGDSAMYLCASDRISGNTIYFGEGSWLTVV.

This clonotype has just a few counts. This sequence joins TRBV18 and TRBJ2-3; 9 positions match TRBD2. The V segment lost 5 bases and the J segment 5 bases; nucleotides outside the gene matches: 11. The CDR3 length is 16 residues. Germline V lookup: CDR1 KGHSH, CDR2 LQKENI. The CDR3 DNA sequence: TGTGCCAGCTCAATTCCCGGGACTAGCAAAGGAGATACGCAGTATTTT. Encoded protein: CASSIPGTSKGDTQYF.

This clonotype has more than one count but fewer than ten. The CDR3 spells CASSYKREGLSGANVLTF. The DNA for the CDR3 is TGTGCCAGCAGCTATAAGCGGGAGGGCCTATCTGGGGCCAACGTCCTGACTTTC. This chain joins TRBV6-2 or TRBV6-3 and TRBJ2-6; TRBD2 matches 10 bases. The length of the CDR3 is 18 residues. V lost 6 bases and J lost 1; bases outside the gene matches: 9. Germline CDR1 is MNHEY and CDR2 is SVGEGT.

This clonotype appeared a few times. The J gene is TRBJ2-2, the V gene TRBV5-5; TRBD1 might be the D (6 bases). The germline V gene encodes CDR1 SGHKS and CDR2 YYEKEE (reference sequence). The CDR3 contains 14 residues. Trimming took off 5 bases at V and 2 bases at J, with 10 bases between the two ends. For the CDR3, the DNA is TGTGCCAGCAGGTACAGGGCTAACACCGGGGAGCTGTTTTTT. Translation gives CASRYRANTGELFF. The full variable domain, in which reference TRBV5-5 and TRBJ2-2 provide the parts outside the CDR3, is DAGVTQSPTHLIKTRGQQVTLRCSPISGHKSVSWYQQVLGQGPQFIFQYYEKEERGRGNFPDRFSARQFPNYSSELNVNALLLGDSALYLCASRYRANTGELFFGEGSRLTVL.

V gene TRBV6-5 combines with J gene TRBJ1-1; no definite D call. CDR3 length: 16 amino acids. Trimming took 1 base from V and 1 from J, leaving 13 bases between them. The germline CDR1 and CDR2 sequences are MNHEY and SVGAGI. CDR3 DNA sequence: TGTGCCAGCAGTTACTTTCCGACGGAGCGGAACACTGAAGCTTTCTTT. It yields the protein CASSYFPTERNTEAFF.

Worth noting for this clonotype: Just one base apart from a much larger clone, this may be a read error. The gene calls are TRBV7-2 and TRBJ2-4, with TRBD1 as a possible D gene (5 bases). V was clipped by 3 bases and J by 9 bases, with 18 bases between them. This CDR3 is 15 amino acids long. CDR1 and CDR2 from the germline V gene are SGHTA and FQGNSA. The CDR3 region has the DNA TGTGCCAGCAGCTTCGGACACGTTGCCACGGGCATTCAGTACTTC. This translates into CASSFGHVATGIQYF.

This clonotype has at least ten counts. This sequence joins TRBV28 and TRBJ2-1; maybe TRBD2 (6 bases). V was cut by 3 bases and J by 5 bases, with 14 bases left in between. The CDR3 runs to 15 residues. CDR1 and CDR2 (germline): MDHEN, SYDVKM. Written as DNA, the CDR3 is TGTGCCAGCAGTTTGGCGGGAAACTTTAACAATGAGCAGTTCTTC. Translation: CASSLAGNFNNEQFF. Full variable domain (missing parts from reference TRBV28 and TRBJ2-1): DVKVTQSSRYLVKRTGEKVFLECVQDMDHENMFWYRQDPGLGLRLIYFSYDVKMKEKGDIPEGYSVSREKKERFSLILESASTNQTSMYLCASSLAGNFNNEQFFGPGTRLTVL.

Note on this clonotype: A clone one base away is much larger, so this may be a read error. This chain uses TRBV3-1 with TRBJ1-1; D unclear. In germline, CDR1 is LGHDT, CDR2 YNNKEL (reference sequence). The CDR3 consists of 11 residues. Deletions cut 5 bases from V and 7 bases from J, with 8 bases between. CDR3 coding DNA: TGTGCCAGCAGCTCCGCGCATGAAGCTTTCTTT. Translation gives CASSSAHEAFF.

This clonotype was counted a few times. V gene TRBV7-9 combines with J gene TRBJ1-4; 7 positions agree with TRBD1. V lost 5 bases to trimming and J lost 7 bases; unmatched junction nucleotides: 1. The CDR3 runs to 12 residues. The germline CDR1 and CDR2 sequences are SEHNR and FQNEAQ (reference sequence). In DNA form, the CDR3 reads TGTGCCAGCAGCCGGGACAGTGAAAAACTGTTTTTT. This codes for CASSRDSEKLFF.

The table lists this clonotype with many counts. The chain has TRBV12-3 or TRBV12-4 and TRBJ1-1, with D perhaps matching TRBD1 (6 bases). Trimming removed 3 bases from V and 5 bases from J, with 16 bases in between. The CDR3 covers 15 residues. The CDR3 reads CASSFDRGARTEAFF. The DNA of the CDR3 is TGTGCCAGCAGTTTTGATCGGGGGGCGCGAACTGAAGCTTTCTTT.

The chain employs TRBV6-1 and TRBJ1-2, with a tentative D call TRBD1 (6 bases). CDR3 length: 13 residues. Deletions cut 8 bases from V and 4 bases from J, with 14 bases between. CDR1 is MNHNS and CDR2 is SASEGT in the germline V gene. The chain's CDR3 is CASGETGAYGYTF. The DNA of the CDR3 is TGTGCCAGCGGGGAGACAGGAGCCTATGGCTACACCTTC.

This chain links TRBV7-9 with TRBJ2-5, with unresolved D. This CDR3 contains 15 residues. Germline loops: CDR1 SEHNR, CDR2 FQNEAQ (reference sequence). Trimming took off 4 bases at V and 4 bases at J, with 16 bases between the two ends. CDR3 sequence reads: CASSSGVVGRETQYF. In nucleotides, the CDR3 is TGTGCCAGCAGCTCCGGCGTAGTCGGACGAGAGACCCAGTACTTC. Complete variable domain (other parts from reference TRBV7-9 and TRBJ2-5): DTGVSQNPRHKITKRGQNVTFRCDPISEHNRLYWYRQTLGQGPEFLTYFQNEAQLEKSRLLSDRFSAERPKGSFSTLEIQRTEQGDSAMYLCASSSGVVGRETQYFGPGTRLLVL.

This clonotype was counted ten times or more. The CDR3 loop is CASSLGVGRQYEQYF. The CDR3 nucleotides are TGCGCCAGCAGCTTGGGAGTTGGCAGACAATACGAGCAGTACTTC. The chain employs TRBV5-1 and TRBJ2-7; D is undetermined. CDR1 and CDR2 (germline): SGHRS, YFSETQ. Deletions cut 0 bases from V and 4 bases from J, with 14 bases between. The CDR3 is 15 residues long.

In its sample, this clonotype was seen a few times. The V gene is TRBV28, the J gene TRBJ1-3; D is undetermined. In germline, CDR1 is MDHEN, CDR2 SYDVKM. The CDR3 runs to 15 residues. With 7 bases removed from V and 3 bases from J, the gap between germline ends came to 16 bases. This CDR3 reads CASITSGLGGNTIYF. In nucleotides, the CDR3 is TGTGCCAGCATCACAAGTGGGTTGGGTGGAAACACCATATATTTT.